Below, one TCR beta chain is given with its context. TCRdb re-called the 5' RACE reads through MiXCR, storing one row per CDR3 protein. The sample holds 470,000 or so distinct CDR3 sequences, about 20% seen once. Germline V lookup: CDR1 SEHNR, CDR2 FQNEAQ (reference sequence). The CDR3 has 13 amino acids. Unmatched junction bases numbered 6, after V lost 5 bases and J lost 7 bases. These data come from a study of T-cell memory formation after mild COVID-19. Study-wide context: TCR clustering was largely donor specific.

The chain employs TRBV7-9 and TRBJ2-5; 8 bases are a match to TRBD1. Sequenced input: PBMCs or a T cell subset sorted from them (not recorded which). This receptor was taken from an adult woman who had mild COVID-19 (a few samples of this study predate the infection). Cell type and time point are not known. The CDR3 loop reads CASSPGQGGTQYF. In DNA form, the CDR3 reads TGTGCCAGCAGCCCCGGACAGGGTGGGACCCAGTACTTC.